These 17 T cell receptor beta chains share one sample of origin, sequenced in a study of metastatic and nonmetastatic thyroid tumors (dated by TCRdb to about 2020). Before undergoing thyroid surgery, none of the patients had been given any kind of treatment. The library came from PCR. TCRdb records Illumina HiSeq 4000 as the sequencer. The raw public data were reprocessed by TCRdb itself: fastp quality trimming at Q25, MiXCR clonotype calling, in-frame beta chains only. The sample yields about 62,000 clones; approximately 4.1% were counted once. 20% to 25% of the sample rests with the top ten. Sequencing was performed on blood. Source of these receptors: a female donor with papillary thyroid cancer or a benign thyroid nodule (not recorded which). Some clones in this sample may be carry-over from other donors' samples.

In its sample, this clone was seen many times. The chain is built from TRBV12-5 and TRBJ1-5, with a tentative D call TRBD1 (5 bases). The CDR3 has 18 amino acids. CDR1 and CDR2 from the germline V gene are LGHNT and FRNRAP. The V gene lost 4 bases and the J gene lost 10 bases, with 29 bases spanning the gap. This CDR3 reads CASGSPPGDRDRGQPQHF. The CDR3 nucleotides read TGTGCTAGTGGTTCCCCCCCCGGTGACCGGGACCGGGGTCAACCCCAGCATTTT.

Ten or more counts support this clone. This chain links TRBV19 with TRBJ2-7; weak D call: TRBD2 (6 bases). Germline values: CDR1 LNHDA, CDR2 SQIVND (reference sequence). V lost 5 bases and J lost 4, with 21 bases in between. This CDR3 is 16 amino acids long. The CDR3 here is CASSWRGEVPGYEQYF. The CDR3, as DNA: TGTGCCAGTAGTTGGCGGGGAGAGGTACCTGGATACGAGCAGTACTTC.

Ten or more counts support this clone. As DNA, the CDR3 is TGCGCCAGCAGCTTGGTGGAGGGCACAGATACGCAGTATTTT. It translates to CASSLVEGTDTQYF. The chain links TRBV5-1 to TRBJ2-3, with a tentative D call TRBD2 (5 bases). Deletions cut 0 bases from V and 1 base from J, with 6 bases between. This CDR3 contains 14 residues. Germline assignment: CDR1 SGHRS and CDR2 YFSETQ. The whole variable domain, filled in from reference TRBV5-1 and TRBJ2-3, reads KAGVTQTPRYLIKTRGQQVTLSCSPISGHRSVSWYQQTPGQGLQFLFEYFSETQRNKGNFPGRFSGRQFSNSRSEMNVSTLELGDSALYLCASSLVEGTDTQYFGPGTRLTVL.

This clone was seen repeatedly, ten times or more. V is TRBV20-1 and J is TRBJ1-1; no clear D. The CDR3 contains 12 residues. V was clipped by 3 bases and J by 1 base, with 6 bases between them. Germline loops: CDR1 DFQATT, CDR2 SNEGSKA (reference sequence). The CDR3 DNA reads TGCAGTGCTAGTCAGGCGAACACTGAAGCTTTCTTT. Its protein is CSASQANTEAFF.

This clone was detected many times. The rearrangement joins TRBV6-1 to TRBJ1-1; 9 bases agree with TRBD1. CDR1 and CDR2 from the germline V gene are MNHNS and SASEGT. Trimming at V came to 5 bases and at J to 4 bases, leaving 11 bases not matched to a gene. There are 16 residues in the CDR3. The DNA of the CDR3 is TGTGCCAGCAGTTACGAGACAGGGGGAGGTGTCACTGAAGCTTTCTTT. Translated, it gives CASSYETGGGVTEAFF.

This clone was counted many times. Other DNA variants within this sample encode the same CDR3. The rearrangement uses TRBV6-1 and TRBJ1-4; the D gene is possibly TRBD1 (6 bases). Germline V CDR1 and CDR2: MNHNS, SASEGT. The length of the CDR3 is 16 residues. V lost 0 bases, J lost 7 bases, and 15 bases lay in between. DNA for the CDR3: TGTGCCAGCAGTGAAGCCCTCGGGCAGGGGAGTGAAAAACTGTTTTTT. This translates into CASSEALGQGSEKLFF.

The rearrangement joins TRBV12-3 or TRBV12-4 to TRBJ1-6, with D perhaps matching TRBD1 (6 bases). V was shortened by 5 bases and J by 7 bases, with 15 bases between the two germline ends. This CDR3 comprises 15 residues. Here the CDR3 reads CASSPWDIENSPLHF. In DNA form, the CDR3 reads TGTGCCAGCAGTCCATGGGACATTGAAAATTCACCCCTCCACTTT.

This clone was detected a few times. V gene TRBV10-3 combines with J gene TRBJ2-5, with 7 bases aligning to TRBD1. J lost 4 bases, V lost 0 bases, and 5 bases had no gene match. Germline assignment: CDR1 ENHRY and CDR2 SYGVKD. The CDR3 totals 15 residues. CDR3 sequence reads: CAISESRTGGETQYF. CDR3 DNA sequence: TGTGCCATCAGTGAGTCCAGGACAGGCGGAGAGACCCAGTACTTC.

About this clone itself: This may arise from a read error, as a much more abundant clone is one base away. The V gene is TRBV20-1, the J gene TRBJ2-1, with D possibly matching TRBD1 (5 bases). This CDR3 is built from 15 residues. V was cut by 2 bases and J by 7 bases, with 18 bases left in between. The germline gives CDR1 DFQATT, CDR2 SNEGSKA (reference sequence). The CDR3 region has the DNA TGCAGTGCTAGATATGGGCAGGGCAAGCGTAATGAGCAGTTCTTC. Protein: CSARYGQGKRNEQFF.

There are many counts of this clone. Sequence at one end of the junction differs from germline and may be a read error. This chain connects TRBV7-7 to TRBJ2-1; TRBD2 agrees at 15 bases. The V gene's germline CDR1 is SSHAT and CDR2 FNYEAQ (reference sequence). The CDR3 has 17 residues. The CDR3 DNA follows: TGTGCTAGCAGTACCGGACTAGCGGGAGGGCCGTCAAATGAGCAGTTCTTC. Translating it yields CASSTGLAGGPSNEQFF.

This clone has a count of ten or more. The chain is built from TRBV7-2 and TRBJ2-1; tentative D call: TRBD1 (5 bases). The germline CDR1 and CDR2 sequences are SGHTA and FQGNSA. Trimming removed 3 bases at V and 5 bases at J, with 8 bases between. There are 13 residues in the CDR3. The DNA for the CDR3 is TGTGCCAGCAGCTTTCGACAGAACAATGAGCAGTTCTTC. Translation: CASSFRQNNEQFF.

This clone was seen only a few times. Just one base apart from a much larger clone, this may be a read error. The rearrangement links TRBV7-9 to TRBJ2-1; tentative D call: TRBD1 (5 bases). Germline CDR1 SEHNR, CDR2 FQNEAQ (reference sequence). Trimming took off 5 bases at V and 8 bases at J, with 16 bases between the two ends. This CDR3 spans 14 amino acids. CDR3 region: CASSKSWGGYEQFF. For the CDR3, the DNA is TGTGCCAGCAGCAAATCCTGGGGCGGCTATGAGCAGTTCTTC. Full variable domain (missing parts from reference TRBV7-9 and TRBJ2-1): DTGVSQNPRHKITKRGQNVTFRCDPISEHNRLYWYRQTLGQGPEFLTYFQNEAQLEKSRLLSDRFSAERPKGSFSTLEIQRTEQGDSAMYLCASSKSWGGYEQFFGPGTRLTVL.

Many counts were recorded for this clone. The rearrangement joins TRBV7-9 to TRBJ2-1, with 11 nucleotides matching TRBD2. Trimming removed 3 bases from V and 0 bases from J; junction bases left unmatched: 10. This CDR3 is 19 amino acids long. CDR1 is SEHNR and CDR2 is FQNEAQ in the germline V gene (reference sequence). Here the CDR3 DNA reads TGTGCCAGCAGCTTGGGGACTAGCGGACCACACTACTCCTACAATGAGCAGTTCTTC. It is translated as CASSLGTSGPHYSYNEQFF.

There are many counts of this clone. The rearrangement uses TRBV28 and TRBJ2-5, with a weak D call TRBD1 (8 bases). Per the germline V gene, CDR1 is MDHEN and CDR2 is SYDVKM. CDR3 length: 17 amino acids. Trimming left V 5 bases short and J 4 bases short, with 23 bases between. CDR3 region: CASSKYRGGRVGETQYF. The DNA of the CDR3 is TGTGCCAGCAGTAAATACAGGGGGGGTCGCGTAGGAGAGACCCAGTACTTC.

This clone was observed a handful of times. Being one base from a much bigger clone, this may be a read error. Other DNA sequences of this sample code for an identical CDR3. CDR3 sequence reads: CASSLPPLNGDTQYF. DNA for the CDR3: TGTGCCAGCAGCTTGCCACCACTGAACGGAGATACTCAGTATTTT. V and J are TRBV5-5 and TRBJ2-3; D uncertain. There are 15 residues in the CDR3. From germline, CDR1 is SGHKS and CDR2 YYEKEE (reference sequence).

This clone has a count of ten or more. V and J are TRBV5-5 and TRBJ2-1, with D maybe TRBD2 (5 bases). V lost 3 bases and J lost 4, with 11 bases in between. Germline CDR1 is SGHKS and CDR2 is YYEKEE (reference sequence). This CDR3 has 14 residues. As DNA, the CDR3 is TGTGCCAGCAGCTCCAGACTAACTTACAATGAGCAGTTCTTC. Amino acid sequence: CASSSRLTYNEQFF.

This clone has ten or more counts. The chain is built from TRBV12-3 or TRBV12-4 and TRBJ2-3; D is ambiguous. The length of the CDR3 is 13 residues. V was clipped by 2 bases and J by 1 base, with 4 bases between them. CDR3 loop: CASSLIRTDTQYF. CDR3 nucleotide sequence: TGTGCCAGCAGTTTAATTCGCACAGATACGCAGTATTTT.